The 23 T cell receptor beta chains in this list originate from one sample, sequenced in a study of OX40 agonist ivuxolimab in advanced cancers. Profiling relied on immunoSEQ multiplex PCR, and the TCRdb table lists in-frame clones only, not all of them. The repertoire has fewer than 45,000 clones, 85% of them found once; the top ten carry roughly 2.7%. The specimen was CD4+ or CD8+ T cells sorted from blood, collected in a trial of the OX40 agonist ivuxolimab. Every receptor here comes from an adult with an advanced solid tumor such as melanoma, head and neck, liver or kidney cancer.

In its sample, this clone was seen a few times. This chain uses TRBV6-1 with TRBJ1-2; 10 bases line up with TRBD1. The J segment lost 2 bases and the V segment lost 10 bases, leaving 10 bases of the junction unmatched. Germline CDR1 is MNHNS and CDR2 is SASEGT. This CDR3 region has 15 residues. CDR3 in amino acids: CATETGGAENYGYTF. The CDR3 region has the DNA TGTGCCACTGAGACAGGGGGCGCGGAAAACTATGGCTACACCTTC.

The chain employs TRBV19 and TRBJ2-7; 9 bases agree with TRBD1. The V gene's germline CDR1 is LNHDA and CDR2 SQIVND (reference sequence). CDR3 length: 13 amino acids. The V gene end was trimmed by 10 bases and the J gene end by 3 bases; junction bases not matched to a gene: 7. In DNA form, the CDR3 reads TGTGCCATCACAGAGACAGGGGGCTACGAGCAGTACTTC. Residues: CAITETGGYEQYF.

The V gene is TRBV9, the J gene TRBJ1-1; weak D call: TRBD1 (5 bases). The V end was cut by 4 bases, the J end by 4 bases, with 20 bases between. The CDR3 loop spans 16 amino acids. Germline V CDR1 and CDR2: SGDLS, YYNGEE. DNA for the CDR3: TGTGCCAGCAGCCCCCGCAGGGTGAGGCGGAGCACTGAAGCTTTCTTT. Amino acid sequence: CASSPRRVRRSTEAFF.

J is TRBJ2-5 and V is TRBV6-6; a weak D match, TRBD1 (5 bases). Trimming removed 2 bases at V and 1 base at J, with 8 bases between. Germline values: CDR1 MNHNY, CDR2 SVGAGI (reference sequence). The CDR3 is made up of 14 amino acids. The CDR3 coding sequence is TGTGCCAGCAGTTACGGAAGGGGCCAAGAGACCCAGTACTTC. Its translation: CASSYGRGQETQYF.

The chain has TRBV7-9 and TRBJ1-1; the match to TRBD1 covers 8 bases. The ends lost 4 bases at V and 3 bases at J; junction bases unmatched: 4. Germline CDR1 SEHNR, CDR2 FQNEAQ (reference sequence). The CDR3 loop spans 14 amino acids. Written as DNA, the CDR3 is TGTGCCAGCAGCTCGACAGGGGCCGACACTGAAGCTTTCTTT. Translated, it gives CASSSTGADTEAFF.

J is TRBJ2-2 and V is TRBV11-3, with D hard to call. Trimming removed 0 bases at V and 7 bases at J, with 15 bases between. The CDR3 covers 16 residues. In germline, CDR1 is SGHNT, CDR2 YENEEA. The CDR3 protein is CASSLDPRLRNGELFF. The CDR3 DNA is TGTGCCAGCAGCTTAGATCCCCGGCTTAGAAACGGGGAGCTGTTTTTT. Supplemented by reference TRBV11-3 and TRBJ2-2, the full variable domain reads EAGVVQSPRYKIIEKKQPVAFWCNPISGHNTLYWYLQNLGQGPELLIRYENEEAVDDSQLPKDRFSAERLKGVDSTLKIQPAELGDSAVYLCASSLDPRLRNGELFFGEGSRLTVL.

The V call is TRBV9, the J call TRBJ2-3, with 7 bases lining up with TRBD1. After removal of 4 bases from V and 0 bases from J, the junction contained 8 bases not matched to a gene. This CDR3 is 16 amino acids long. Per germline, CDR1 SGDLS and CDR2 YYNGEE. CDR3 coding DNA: TGTGCCAGCAGCCCGGGACAGTGGGGGAGCACAGATACGCAGTATTTT. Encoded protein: CASSPGQWGSTDTQYF.

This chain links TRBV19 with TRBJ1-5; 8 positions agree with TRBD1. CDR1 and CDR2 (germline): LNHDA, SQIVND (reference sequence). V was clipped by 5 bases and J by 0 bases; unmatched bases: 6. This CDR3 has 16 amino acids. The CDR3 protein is CASSPGTGHSNQPQHF. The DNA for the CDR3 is TGTGCCAGTAGTCCAGGGACAGGACATAGCAATCAGCCCCAGCATTTT. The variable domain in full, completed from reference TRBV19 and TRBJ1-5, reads DGGITQSPKYLFRKEGQNVTLSCEQNLNHDAMYWYRQDPGQGLRLIYYSQIVNDFQKGDIAEGYSVSREKKESFPLTVTSAQKNPTAFYLCASSPGTGHSNQPQHFGDGTRLSIL.

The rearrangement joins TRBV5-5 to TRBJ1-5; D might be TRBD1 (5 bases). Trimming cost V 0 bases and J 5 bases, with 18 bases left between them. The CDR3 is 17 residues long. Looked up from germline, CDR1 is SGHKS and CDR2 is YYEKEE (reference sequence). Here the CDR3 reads CASSLDVLRQGYQPQHF. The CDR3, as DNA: TGTGCCAGCAGCTTGGACGTCTTGCGGCAGGGCTATCAGCCCCAGCATTTT. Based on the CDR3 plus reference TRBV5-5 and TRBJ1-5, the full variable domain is DAGVTQSPTHLIKTRGQQVTLRCSPISGHKSVSWYQQVLGQGPQFIFQYYEKEERGRGNFPDRFSARQFPNYSSELNVNALLLGDSALYLCASSLDVLRQGYQPQHFGDGTRLSIL.

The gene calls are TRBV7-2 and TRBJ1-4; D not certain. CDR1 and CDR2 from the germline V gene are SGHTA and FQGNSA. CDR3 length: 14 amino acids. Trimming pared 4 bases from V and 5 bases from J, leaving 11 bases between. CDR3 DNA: TGTGCCAGCAGCTCGGTGAGGCCCAATGAAAAACTGTTTTTT. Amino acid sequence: CASSSVRPNEKLFF.

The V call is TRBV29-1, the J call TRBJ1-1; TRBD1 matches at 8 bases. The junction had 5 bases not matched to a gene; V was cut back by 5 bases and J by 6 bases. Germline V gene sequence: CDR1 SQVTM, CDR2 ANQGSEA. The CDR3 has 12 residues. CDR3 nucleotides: TGCAGCGTTTGGGACAGGTTGCCTGAAGCTTTCTTT. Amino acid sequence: CSVWDRLPEAFF. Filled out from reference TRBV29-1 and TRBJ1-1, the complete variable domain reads SAVISQKPSRDICQRGTSLTIQCQVDSQVTMMFWYRQQPGQSLTLIATANQGSEATYESGFVIDKFPISRPNLTFSTLTVSNMSPEDSSIYLCSVWDRLPEAFFGQGTRLTVV.

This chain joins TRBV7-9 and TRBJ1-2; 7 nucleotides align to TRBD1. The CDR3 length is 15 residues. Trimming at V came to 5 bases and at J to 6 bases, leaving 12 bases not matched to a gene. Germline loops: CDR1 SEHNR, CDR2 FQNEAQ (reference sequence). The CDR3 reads CASSLSFDRVHGYTF. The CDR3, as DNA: TGTGCCAGCAGCCTATCCTTCGACAGGGTCCATGGCTACACCTTC. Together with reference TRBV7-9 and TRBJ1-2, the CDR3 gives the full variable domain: DTGVSQNPRHKITKRGQNVTFRCDPISEHNRLYWYRQTLGQGPEFLTYFQNEAQLEKSRLLSDRFSAERPKGSFSTLEIQRTEQGDSAMYLCASSLSFDRVHGYTFGSGTRLTVV.

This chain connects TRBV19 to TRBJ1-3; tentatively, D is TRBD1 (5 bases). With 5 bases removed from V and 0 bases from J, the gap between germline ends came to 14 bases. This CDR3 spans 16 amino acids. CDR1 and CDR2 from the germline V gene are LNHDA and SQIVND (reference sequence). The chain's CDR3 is CASSLPYRSSGNTIYF. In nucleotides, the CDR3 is TGTGCCAGTAGTCTTCCTTACAGGAGCTCTGGAAACACCATATATTTT. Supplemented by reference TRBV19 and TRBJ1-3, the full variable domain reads DGGITQSPKYLFRKEGQNVTLSCEQNLNHDAMYWYRQDPGQGLRLIYYSQIVNDFQKGDIAEGYSVSREKKESFPLTVTSAQKNPTAFYLCASSLPYRSSGNTIYFGEGSWLTVV.

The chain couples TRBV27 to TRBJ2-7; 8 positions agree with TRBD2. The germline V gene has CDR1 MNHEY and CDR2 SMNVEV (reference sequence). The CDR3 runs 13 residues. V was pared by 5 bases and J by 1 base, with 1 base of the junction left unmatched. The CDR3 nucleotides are TGTGCCAGCAGTACTAGCGGTTCCTACGAGCAGTACTTC. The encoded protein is CASSTSGSYEQYF.

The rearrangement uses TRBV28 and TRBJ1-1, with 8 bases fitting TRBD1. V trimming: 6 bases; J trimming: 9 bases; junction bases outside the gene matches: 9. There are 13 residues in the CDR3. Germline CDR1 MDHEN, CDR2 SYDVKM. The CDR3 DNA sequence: TGTGCCAGCAGCCTGGACAGGGTCTATAAAGCTTTCTTT. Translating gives CASSLDRVYKAFF.

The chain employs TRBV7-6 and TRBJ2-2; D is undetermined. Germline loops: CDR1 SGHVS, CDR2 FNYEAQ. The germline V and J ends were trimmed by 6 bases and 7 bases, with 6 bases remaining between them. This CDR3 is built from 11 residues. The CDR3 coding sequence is TGTGCCAGCAGTCTCTACGGGGAGCTGTTTTTT. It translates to CASSLYGELFF.

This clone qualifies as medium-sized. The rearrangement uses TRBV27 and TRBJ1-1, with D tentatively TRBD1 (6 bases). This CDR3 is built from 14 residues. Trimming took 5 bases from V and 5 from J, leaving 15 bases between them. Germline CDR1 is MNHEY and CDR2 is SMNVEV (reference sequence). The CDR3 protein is CASSPQGMATEAFF. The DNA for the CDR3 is TGTGCCAGCAGTCCCCAGGGGATGGCTACTGAAGCTTTCTTT.

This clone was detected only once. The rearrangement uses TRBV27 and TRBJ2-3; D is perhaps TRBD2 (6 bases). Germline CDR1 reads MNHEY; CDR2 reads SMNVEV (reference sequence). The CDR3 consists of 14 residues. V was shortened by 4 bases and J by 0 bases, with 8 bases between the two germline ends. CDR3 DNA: TGTGCCAGCAGTTGGCGGGGTAGCACAGATACGCAGTATTTT. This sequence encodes CASSWRGSTDTQYF.

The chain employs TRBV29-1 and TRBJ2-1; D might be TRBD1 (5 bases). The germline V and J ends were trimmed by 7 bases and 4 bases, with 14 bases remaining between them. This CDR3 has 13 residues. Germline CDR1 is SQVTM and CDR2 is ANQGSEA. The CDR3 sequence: CSARGMWYNEQFF. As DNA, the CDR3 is TGCAGCGCTAGGGGTATGTGGTACAATGAGCAGTTCTTC.

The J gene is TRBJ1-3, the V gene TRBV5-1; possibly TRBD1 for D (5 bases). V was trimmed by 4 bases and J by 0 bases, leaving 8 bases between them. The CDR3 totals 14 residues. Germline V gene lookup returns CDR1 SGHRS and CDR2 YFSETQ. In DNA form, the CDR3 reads TGCGCCAGCAGCGGGACCAGCTCTGGAAACACCATATATTTT. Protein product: CASSGTSSGNTIYF.

CDR3 in amino acids: CASGQSNNEQFF. The CDR3 coding sequence is TGTGCCAGCGGACAGAGCAACAATGAGCAGTTCTTC. This sequence joins TRBV5-4 and TRBJ2-1; maybe TRBD1 (6 bases). Trimming pared 7 bases from V and 5 bases from J, leaving 10 bases between. Germline CDR1 and CDR2: SGHNT and YYREEE (reference sequence). This CDR3 region has 12 residues.

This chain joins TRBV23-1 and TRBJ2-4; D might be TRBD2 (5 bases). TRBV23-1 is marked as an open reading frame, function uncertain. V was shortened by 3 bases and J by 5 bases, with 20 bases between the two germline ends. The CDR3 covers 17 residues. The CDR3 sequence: CASSHRFRTSSQNIQYF. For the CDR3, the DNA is TGCGCCAGCAGTCATAGGTTTCGGACGTCTAGCCAAAACATTCAGTACTTC.

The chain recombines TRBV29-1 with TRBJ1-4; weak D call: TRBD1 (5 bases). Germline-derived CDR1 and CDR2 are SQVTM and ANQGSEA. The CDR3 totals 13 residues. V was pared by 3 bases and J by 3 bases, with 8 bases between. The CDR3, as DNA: TGCAGCGTTGAGGAGGGACCTAATGAAAAACTGTTTTTT. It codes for CSVEEGPNEKLFF.